The rows below give T cell receptor beta chains drawn from one sample of a study of T cell responses to AZD1222 COVID-19 vaccine. Libraries were prepared by immunoSEQ multiplex PCR; TCRdb keeps only in-frame clonotypes and omits some of them. This table has about 86,000 clones, about 78% appearing once. The sample was peripheral blood, taken on day 0 of AZD1222 vaccination. The receptors derive from an adult in good health. The CDR3 runs from the conserved cysteine through the conserved F or W. A D gene is named only where the DNA matches it firmly. Rows give clone size only sometimes, using once, few, many, or a class for an expanded clone.

>TRBV7-9|NA|TRBJ1-5|NA
TGTGCCAGCAGCTTTTCAGCAGGCGGACTGGATCAGCCCCAGCATTTT
CASSFSAGGLDQPQHF
>TRBV7-6|NA|TRBJ2-1|TRBD2
TGTGCCAGCAGCCTAGGGCTAGCGGGAAACAATGAGCAGTTCTTC
CASSLGLAGNNEQFF
>TRBV10-2|NA|TRBJ2-7|TRBD1
TGCGCCAGCAGTGAGTCGCGACAGGGCCCCTACGAGCAGTACTTC
CASSESRQGPYEQYF
>TRBV28|medium-sized|TRBJ1-1|TRBD1
TGTGCCAGCAGTTTATCAGTTACCCAGCGGACAGGGGATCGTTTTTGGAACACTGAAGCTTTCTTT
CASSLSVTQRTGDRFWNTEAFF
>TRBV4-3|NA|TRBJ1-5|NA
TGCGCCAGCAGCCAAGATGGGGATCAGCCCCAGCATTTT
CASSQDGDQPQHF
>TRBV27|NA|TRBJ1-6|NA
TGTGCCAGCAGCTCAGGGTTTGAGGGGTATAATTCACCCCTCCACTTT
CASSSGFEGYNSPLHF
>TRBV19|NA|TRBJ2-5|TRBD1
TGTGCCAGTAGTAATTACCGGGACAGGGAAGAGACCCAGTACTTC
CASSNYRDREETQYF
>TRBV28|NA|TRBJ1-2|TRBD1
TGTGCCAGCAGCCACTCGACAGGGAGGGATGGCTACACCTTC
CASSHSTGRDGYTF
>TRBV7-9|NA|TRBJ1-4|NA
TGTGCCAGCAGCAAAGCACAGGGATTGGGTGAGGAAAAACTGTTTTTT
CASSKAQGLGEEKLFF
>TRBV2|NA|TRBJ2-7|NA
TGTGCCAGCAGTGAAATTCAGGGCGACCACGAGCAGTACTTC
CASSEIQGDHEQYF
>TRBV4-1|few|TRBJ2-7|TRBD1
TGCGCCAGCAGTCCAGGACAGGGGTTCGATTACGAGCAGTACTTC
CASSPGQGFDYEQYF
>TRBV10-1|NA|TRBJ2-2|NA
TGCGCCAGCAACTCCCCTATGATCGGGGAGCTGTTTTTT
CASNSPMIGELFF
>TRBV5-1|NA|TRBJ2-1|TRBD2
TGCGCCAGCAGCTTGACTAGCGAATACAATGAGCAGTTCTTC
CASSLTSEYNEQFF
>TRBV29-1|NA|TRBJ2-6|TRBD1
TGCAGCGTTGAAGATCTAGGACAGGGGGTCTCTGGGGCCAACGTCCTGACTTTC
CSVEDLGQGVSGANVLTF
>TRBV5-1|NA|TRBJ2-1|TRBD2
TGCGCCAGCAGCTTGCACGGCGGGGGGGTCTACAATGAGCAGTTCTTC
CASSLHGGGVYNEQFF
>TRBV5-1|NA|TRBJ2-7|NA
TGCGCCAGCAGCTTAGGGTGGGTTTCCCCCTACGAGCAGTACTTC
CASSLGWVSPYEQYF
>TRBV28|NA|TRBJ2-3|NA
TGTGCCAGCAGTCCCAACACAGATACGCAGTATTTT
CASSPNTDTQYF
>TRBV9|NA|TRBJ2-7|NA
TGTGCCAGCAGCGTACATAAGACCCGGGCCGGGGATCCCTATTACTACGAGCAGTACTTC
CASSVHKTRAGDPYYYEQYF
>TRBV10-2|NA|TRBJ1-1|NA
TGCGCCAGCAGTGAACAGGGCCACACTGAAGCTTTCTTT
CASSEQGHTEAFF
>TRBV2|few|TRBJ1-6|NA
TGTGCCAGCAGTGAAGCGGGGGATAATTCACCCCTCCACTTT
CASSEAGDNSPLHF
>TRBV28|NA|TRBJ1-2|NA
TGTGCCGGACAGAGTAACTATGGCTACACCTTC
CAGQSNYGYTF
>TRBV2|NA|TRBJ1-1|NA
TGTGCCAGCGGGACCTCAGGAGTTACTGAAGCTTTCTTT
CASGTSGVTEAFF
>TRBV6-2/TRBV6-3|NA|TRBJ1-2|NA
TGTGCCAGCAGTCAGGAGGGTCGATATGGCTACACCTTC
CASSQEGRYGYTF
>TRBV12-3/TRBV12-4|NA|TRBJ2-1|TRBD2
TGTGCCAGCAGCGGGGGACTAAATGAGCAGTTCTTC
CASSGGLNEQFF
>TRBV5-6|few|TRBJ2-7|NA
TGTGCCAGCACCTACGGAGTGGGAGCTTCCTACGAGCAGTACTTC
CASTYGVGASYEQYF
>TRBV14|few|TRBJ2-1|NA
TGTGCCAGCAGCCAAGTGGGGGGCAGAGACAATGAGCAGTTCTTC
CASSQVGGRDNEQFF
>TRBV5-1|NA|TRBJ2-6|NA
TGCGCCAGCAGCCAAACAGGGTATGTGGGCTCTGGGGCCAACGTCCTGACTTTC
CASSQTGYVGSGANVLTF
>TRBV11-2|NA|TRBJ2-3|TRBD1
TGTGCCAGCAGCTTACGACAGGGCGGCACGAATACGCAGTATTTT
CASSLRQGGTNTQYF
>TRBV24-1|NA|TRBJ2-7|NA
TGTGCCACCAGTGGGCGGGACAGCTCCTACGAGCAGTACTTC
CATSGRDSSYEQYF
>TRBV11-2|NA|TRBJ2-5|NA
TGTGCCAGCAGCTTATCCGGCTATCAAGAGACCCAGTACTTC
CASSLSGYQETQYF
>TRBV2|NA|TRBJ2-1|TRBD2
TGTGCCAGCAGCGGACTAGCGAGGAATGAGCAGTTCTTC
CASSGLARNEQFF
>TRBV5-1|NA|TRBJ1-2|NA
TGCGCCAGCAGGGAGGGATCGGATATCTATGGCTACACCTTC
CASREGSDIYGYTF
>TRBV27|NA|TRBJ2-5|NA
TGTGCCAGCAGTTCCCTCGGGGGCGCAGAGACCCAGTACTTC
CASSSLGGAETQYF
>TRBV30|NA|TRBJ2-1|TRBD2
TGTGCCTGGAAGGAAGCGGGATTCAACAATGAGCAGTTCTTC
CAWKEAGFNNEQFF
>TRBV9|NA|TRBJ2-1|TRBD2
TGTGCCAGCAGCGCGTCACTAGCGCAGACGTACAATGAGCAGTTCTTC
CASSASLAQTYNEQFF
>TRBV5-4|NA|TRBJ2-3|NA
TGTGCCAGCCGACGCCCTGGGAGGAGCGGAGATACGCAGTATTTT
CASRRPGRSGDTQYF
>TRBV2|NA|TRBJ1-1|TRBD1
TGTGCCAGCTCGACAGGGGGCACTGAAGCTTTCTTT
CASSTGGTEAFF
>TRBV4-3|NA|TRBJ2-1|NA
TGCGCCAGCAGCCAAGATCGGAATAGATACAATGAGCAGTTCTTC
CASSQDRNRYNEQFF
>TRBV10-3|few|TRBJ1-2|TRBD1
TGTGCCACCTCCGGACAGGGAGGCGACTATGGCTACACCTTC
CATSGQGGDYGYTF
>TRBV7-6|NA|TRBJ2-2|NA
TGTGCCAGCAGCTTAGCCGGCGGCAGGACGAACACCGGGGAGCTGTTTTTT
CASSLAGGRTNTGELFF
>TRBV18|NA|TRBJ1-2|TRBD1
TGTGCCAGCTCACCGCCAGGGGGATTTTCTTATGGCTACACCTTC
CASSPPGGFSYGYTF
>TRBV7-2|NA|TRBJ2-2|TRBD1
TGTGCCAGCAGCTTAGGGACAGGGTTCACCGGGGAGCTGTTTTTT
CASSLGTGFTGELFF
>TRBV12-3/TRBV12-4|NA|TRBJ2-5|NA
TGTGCCAGCTTATCGTGGGGGGATCGGACCCAGTACTTC
CASLSWGDRTQYF
>TRBV4-1|few|TRBJ2-3|TRBD2
TGCGCCAGCAGCCAAGAAACCGACCTAGCGGGAGGGGCCCTGGGTACGCAGTATTTT
CASSQETDLAGGALGTQYF
>TRBV6-4|few|TRBJ2-2|NA
TGTGCCAGGAAGAGGACCGGGGAGCTGTTTTTT
CARKRTGELFF
>TRBV3-1/TRBV3-2|once|TRBJ1-2|NA
TGTGCCAGCAGCCAGATGGAAAATGGCTACACCTTC
CASSQMENGYTF
>TRBV10-3|NA|TRBJ2-3|TRBD1
TGTGCCATCAGGGACAGGGCTACAGATACGCAGTATTTT
CAIRDRATDTQYF
>TRBV5-1|NA|TRBJ1-4|TRBD1
TGCGCCAGCACTATGGGACAGAGCGGCGAAAAACTGTTTTTT
CASTMGQSGEKLFF
>TRBV3-1/TRBV3-2|NA|TRBJ1-2|NA
TGTGCCAGCAGTCCCCTGGGTTCAGGCTACACCTTC
CASSPLGSGYTF
>TRBV7-2|NA|TRBJ2-1|NA
TGTGCCAGCAGCCCAGAACCGGGGTACAACGAGCAGTTCTTC
CASSPEPGYNEQFF
>TRBV11-2|NA|TRBJ1-4|NA
TGTGCCAGCAGCTTAGGACAAGATGAAAAACTGTTTTTT
CASSLGQDEKLFF